Detailed here is one T cell receptor (beta chain). The CDR3 goes on 3 residues after the read ends, and that part is filled in from the germline J gene. This record belongs to a study of T cells in women clearing cervical HPV infection. The V gene's germline CDR1 is LNHDA and CDR2 SQIVND (reference sequence). The CDR3 covers 16 residues. MY09/MY11 PCR detected cervical HPV DNA; dot-blot assigned genotypes. Clones were read by immunoSEQ multiplex PCR, and TCRdb kept only the in-frame ones, dropping some. The sample holds some 30,000 clones. Specimen: blood buffy coat. The chain has TRBV19 and TRBJ1-1; TRBD1 might be the D (5 bases). The clonotype comes from a woman aged 18 to 75 with a cervical HPV16 infection that either progressed to CIN3+ or cleared (not recorded which). CDR3 bases read: TGTGCCAGTAGTGAAGGCGGGGGGTTGTACCAAGAGACC. It translates to CASSEGGGLYQET. The full CDR3 protein reads CASSEGGGLYQETAFF.